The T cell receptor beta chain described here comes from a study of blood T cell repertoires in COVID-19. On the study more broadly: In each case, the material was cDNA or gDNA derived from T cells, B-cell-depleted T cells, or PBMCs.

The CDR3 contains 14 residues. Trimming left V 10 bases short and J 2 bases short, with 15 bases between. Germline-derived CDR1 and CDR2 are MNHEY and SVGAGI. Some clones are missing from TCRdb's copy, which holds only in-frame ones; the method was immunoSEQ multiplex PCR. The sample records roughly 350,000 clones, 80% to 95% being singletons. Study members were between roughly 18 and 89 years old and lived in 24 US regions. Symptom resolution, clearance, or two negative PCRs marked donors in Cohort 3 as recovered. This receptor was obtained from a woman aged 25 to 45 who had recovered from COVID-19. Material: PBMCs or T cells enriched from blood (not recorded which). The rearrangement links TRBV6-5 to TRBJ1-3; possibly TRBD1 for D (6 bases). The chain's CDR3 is CATWDTITGNTIYF. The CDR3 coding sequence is TGTGCCACCTGGGACACCATTACTGGAAACACCATATATTTT.